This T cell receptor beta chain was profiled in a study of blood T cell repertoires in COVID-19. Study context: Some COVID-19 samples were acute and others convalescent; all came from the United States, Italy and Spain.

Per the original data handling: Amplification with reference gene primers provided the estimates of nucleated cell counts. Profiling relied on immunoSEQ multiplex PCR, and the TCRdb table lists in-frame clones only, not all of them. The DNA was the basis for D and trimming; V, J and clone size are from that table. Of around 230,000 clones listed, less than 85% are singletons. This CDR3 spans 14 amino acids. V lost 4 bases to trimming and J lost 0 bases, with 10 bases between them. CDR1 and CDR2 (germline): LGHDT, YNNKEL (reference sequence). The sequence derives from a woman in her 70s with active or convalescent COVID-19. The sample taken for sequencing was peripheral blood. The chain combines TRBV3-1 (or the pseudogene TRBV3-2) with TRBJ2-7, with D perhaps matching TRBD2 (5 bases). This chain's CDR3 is CASSPSGRSYEQYF. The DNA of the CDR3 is TGTGCCAGCAGCCCCAGCGGCCGCTCCTACGAGCAGTACTTC.